This T cell receptor (beta chain) was observed in a study of CD8+ T cells in alopecia areata. Study at large: The study gave treated patients oral tofacitinib at 5 to 10 mg twice daily. Tofacitinib continued for 6 to 18 months and was then withheld for 6 months. Notes on the study in general: Compared with normal scalp, lesional scalp had higher clonality and more expanded CD8+ clones.

Extracted from the samples, RNA was reverse transcribed into cDNA to serve as the sequencing template. Libraries were prepared by immunoSEQ multiplex PCR; TCRdb keeps only in-frame clonotypes and omits some of them. The profile covers 140,000 to 150,000 clones, with 47% appearing a single time and around 6.8% taken by the ten largest. Points on this clone: What it recognizes is unknown.

Germline V gives CDR1 LNHNV, CDR2 YYDKDF (reference sequence). The CDR3 is made up of 12 amino acids. V was cut by 1 base and J by 9 bases, with 7 bases left in between. PBMCs, the starting material, were the source of sorted CD4+ and CD8+ T cells. The V gene is TRBV15, the J gene TRBJ1-5; tentative D call: TRBD1 (6 bases). Specimen: CD4+ T cells sorted from blood. The source of this sequence is a human donor with alopecia areata. Written as DNA, the CDR3 is TGTGCCACCAGCAGAGTGGGGGCGCCCCAGCATTTT. It yields the protein CATSRVGAPQHF. Combining the CDR3 with reference TRBV15 and TRBJ1-5 gives the whole variable domain DAMVIQNPRYQVTQFGKPVTLSCSQTLNHNVMYWYQQKSSQAPKLLFHYYDKDFNNEADTPDNFQSRRPNTSFCFLDIRSPGLGDTAMYLCATSRVGAPQHFGDGTRLSIL.